This T cell receptor (beta chain) was recovered during a study of cytomegalovirus exposure and HLA in healthy donors. Study findings and constraints: For presence/absence analyses, sequencing depth was assumed to be roughly uniform across donors. Reported findings show TCR beta sequences accurately forecast HLA-A and HLA-B alleles in most subjects.

13 Jbeta primers and 60 Vbeta primers were used for the PCR. Only in-frame clones appear in the TCRdb table, and some are missing; sequencing was by immunoSEQ multiplex PCR. The sample holds around 140,000 clones, around 80% seen once. Germline assignment: CDR1 MNHNY and CDR2 SVGAGI (reference sequence). J was trimmed by 6 bases and V by 6 bases; bases with no gene match: 8. The CDR3 contains 15 residues. A note on this clone: What it recognizes is unknown.

The genes are TRBV6-6 and TRBJ1-5; TRBD1 agrees at 10 bases. The receptor was derived from an older woman in good health and CMV-seropositive. The sample consisted of PBMCs. The CDR3 sequence: CASSSDRGNTQPQHF. CDR3 nucleotide sequence: TGTGCCAGCAGCTCGGACAGGGGGAATACTCAGCCCCAGCATTTT.